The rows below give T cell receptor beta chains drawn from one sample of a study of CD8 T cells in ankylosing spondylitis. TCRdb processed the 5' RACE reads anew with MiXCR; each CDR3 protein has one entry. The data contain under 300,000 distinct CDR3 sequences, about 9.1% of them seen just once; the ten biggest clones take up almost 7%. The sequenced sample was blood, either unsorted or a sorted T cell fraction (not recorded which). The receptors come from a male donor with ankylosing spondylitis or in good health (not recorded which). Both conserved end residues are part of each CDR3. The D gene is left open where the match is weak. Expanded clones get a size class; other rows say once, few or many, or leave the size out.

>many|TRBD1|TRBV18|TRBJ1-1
TGTGCCAGCTCACCACCGTCCGGGACAGGGGCTGAAGCTTTCTTT
CASSPPSGTGAEAFF
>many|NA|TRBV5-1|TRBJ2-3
TGCGCCAGCAATATAGGACTCGGGAGTACAGATACGCAGTATTTT
CASNIGLGSTDTQYF
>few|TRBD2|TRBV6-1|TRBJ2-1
TGTGCCAGCAGTCCCCGTGGGGTAGCGGGCAATTTCTTC
CASSPRGVAGNFF
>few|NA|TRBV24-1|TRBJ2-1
TGTGCCACCAGTGATCTTCCGGGACGCGGGGGCGCCTACAATGAGCAGTTCTTC
CATSDLPGRGGAYNEQFF
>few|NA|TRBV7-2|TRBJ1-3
TGTGCCAGCAGCCAAGTAAATGGAAACACCATATATTTT
CASSQVNGNTIYF
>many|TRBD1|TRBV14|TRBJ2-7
TGTGCCAGCAGCCAAGACTCATCTGGAGACAGGGGTTTGTACGAGCAGTACTTC
CASSQDSSGDRGLYEQYF
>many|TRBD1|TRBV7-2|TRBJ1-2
TGTGCCAGCAGCTCCAGGGGGCGCGACTATGGCTACACCTTC
CASSSRGRDYGYTF
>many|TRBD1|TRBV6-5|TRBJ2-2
TGTGCCAGCAGTTACACCGGGACAGGAAACACCGGGGAGCTGTTTTTT
CASSYTGTGNTGELFF
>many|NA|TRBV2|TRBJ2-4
TGTGCCAGCAGTAGACTAGTTGTCGGAAACATTCAGTACTTC
CASSRLVVGNIQYF
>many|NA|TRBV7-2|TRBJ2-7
TGTGCCAGCAATCCAGGGCATACCTCCTACGAGCAGTACTTC
CASNPGHTSYEQYF
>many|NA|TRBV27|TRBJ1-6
TGTGCCAGCAGCCTGAGGGGGGTTCGCTCACCCCTCCACTTT
CASSLRGVRSPLHF
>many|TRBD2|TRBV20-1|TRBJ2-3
TGCAGTGCTACTCTAGCGGGAGTCACAGATACGCAGTATTTT
CSATLAGVTDTQYF
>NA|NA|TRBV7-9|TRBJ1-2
TGTGCCAGCAGCTTGGAGGCAGCAAGGGACTATGGCTACACCTTC
CASSLEAARDYGYTF
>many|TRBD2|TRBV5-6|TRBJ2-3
TGTGCCAGCAGCTTGGCTCGGTTAGGGGGCCGGGTAGCGGGAGCAGCAGATACGCAGTATTTT
CASSLARLGGRVAGAADTQYF
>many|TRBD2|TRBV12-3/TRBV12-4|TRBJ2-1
TGTGCCAGCAGCTCTAGGACTAGCGGGAGGGGTGAGCAGTTCTTC
CASSSRTSGRGEQFF
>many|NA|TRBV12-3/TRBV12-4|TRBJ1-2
TGTGCCAGCAGTCCCGCTGGACGATATGGCTACACCTTC
CASSPAGRYGYTF
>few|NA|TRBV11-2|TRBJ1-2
TGTGCCAGCAGCTTAGATCGGGCCAGGGGTCCGACGGGTACCTTC
CASSLDRARGPTGTF
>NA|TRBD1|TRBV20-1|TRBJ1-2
TGCAGTGCTAGAGATAGGGGACAGGGCTACTATGGCTACACCTTC
CSARDRGQGYYGYTF
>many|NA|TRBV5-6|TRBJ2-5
TGTGCCAGCAGCTTGGCCCCAGAGACCCAGTACTTC
CASSLAPETQYF
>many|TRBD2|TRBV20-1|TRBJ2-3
TGCAGTGCTAGAGGCTCGGCTAGCGGGAGGGTGGCCAATACGCAGTATTTT
CSARGSASGRVANTQYF
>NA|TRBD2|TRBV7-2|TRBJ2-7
TGTGCCACCTTATCGGGGGGGCCGGACGAGCAGTACTTC
CATLSGGPDEQYF
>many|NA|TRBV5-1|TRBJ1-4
TGCGCCAGCAGTCACGACTTACCGGCTCGGGGTAATGAAAAACTGTTTTTT
CASSHDLPARGNEKLFF
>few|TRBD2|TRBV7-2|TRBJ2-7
TGTGCCAGCAGCTTAGCGCAGGGACTAGCGGGGGATGCCTACGAGCAGTACTTC
CASSLAQGLAGDAYEQYF
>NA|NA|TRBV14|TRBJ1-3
TGTGCCAGCAGCCAAGATGCCGCTTCTGGAAACACCATATATTTT
CASSQDAASGNTIYF
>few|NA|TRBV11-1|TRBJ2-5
TGTGCCAGCAGCACCCAGCCCTCTCCGGAGACCCAGTACTTC
CASSTQPSPETQYF
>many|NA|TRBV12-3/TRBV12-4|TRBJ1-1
TGTGCCAGCAGTTTAGAACTCCCCGGGAGGGCTGAAGCTTTCTTT
CASSLELPGRAEAFF
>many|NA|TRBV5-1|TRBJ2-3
TGCGCCCGCAGTCCCGGGACTGGGACAGATACGCAGTATTTT
CARSPGTGTDTQYF
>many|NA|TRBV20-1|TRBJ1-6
TGCAGTGCTAGAGAGGGGGCCAATAATTCACCCCTCCACTTT
CSAREGANNSPLHF
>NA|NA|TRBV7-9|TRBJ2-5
TGTGCCAGCAGCTGGGACGCCGAAGAGACCCAGTACTTC
CASSWDAEETQYF
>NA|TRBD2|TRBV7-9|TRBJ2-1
TGTGCCAGCAGCTTAGTACTAGCGGAATACAATGAGCAGTTCTTC
CASSLVLAEYNEQFF
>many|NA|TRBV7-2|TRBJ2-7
TGTGCCAGCAGCTTACGCAGGGAGGGACATTACGAGCAGTACTTC
CASSLRREGHYEQYF
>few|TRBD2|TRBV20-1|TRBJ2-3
TGCAGTGCTAGTCGGGGGGAGGTTTTTTTCACAGATACGCAGTATTTT
CSASRGEVFFTDTQYF
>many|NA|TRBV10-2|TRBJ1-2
TGCGCCAGCAGTGAGCAGGGGAGCTATGGCTACACCTTC
CASSEQGSYGYTF
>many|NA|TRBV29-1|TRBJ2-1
TGCAGCGTTGCAGGCGGGGCAGGGACCATGCAGTTCTTC
CSVAGGAGTMQFF
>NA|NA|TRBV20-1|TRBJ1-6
TGCAGTGCTAGTTTGGGTAGCGACGATTCACCCCTCCACTTT
CSASLGSDDSPLHF
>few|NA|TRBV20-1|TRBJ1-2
TGCAGTGCTAGACCACCGACACCCGGAGAGCCTCATGGCTACACCTTC
CSARPPTPGEPHGYTF
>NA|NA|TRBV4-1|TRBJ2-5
TGCGCCAGCAGCCAGGTCCTGTTGGAGACCCAGTACTTC
CASSQVLLETQYF
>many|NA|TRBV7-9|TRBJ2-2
TGTGCCAGCAGCTTGGCAGGGGATCCCGGGGAGCTGTTTTTT
CASSLAGDPGELFF
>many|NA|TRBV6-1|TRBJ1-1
TGTGCCAGTAAAGGGGTGACAGTGAACACTGAAGCTTTCTTT
CASKGVTVNTEAFF
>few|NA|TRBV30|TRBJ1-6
TGTGCCTGGACCCGGGGACCGATGATTTCACCCCTCCACTTT
CAWTRGPMISPLHF
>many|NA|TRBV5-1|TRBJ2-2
TGCGCCAGCAGCTTGGAAACTTCCACCGGGGAGCTGTTTTTT
CASSLETSTGELFF
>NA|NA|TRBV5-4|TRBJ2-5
TGTGCCAGCAGCTCTGGCCGACGAACGGAAGAGACCCAGTACTTC
CASSSGRRTEETQYF
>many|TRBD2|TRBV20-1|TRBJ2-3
TGCAGTGCCCGGACTAGCGGGGGGTTTGATACGCAGTATTTT
CSARTSGGFDTQYF
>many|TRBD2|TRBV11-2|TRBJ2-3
TGTGCCAGCAGCTCGCCGGGACTAGGGACAGATACGCAGTATTTT
CASSSPGLGTDTQYF
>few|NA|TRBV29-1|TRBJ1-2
TGCAGCGTTGTCGGGTGGTTGGGGGGTTTATATGGCTACACCTTC
CSVVGWLGGLYGYTF
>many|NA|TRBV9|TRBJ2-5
TGTGCCAGCAGCGTCTCTTGGCAAGAGACCCAGTACTTC
CASSVSWQETQYF
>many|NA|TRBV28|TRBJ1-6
TGTGCCAGCAGTTTTCAGGGCTATAATTCACCCCTCCACTTT
CASSFQGYNSPLHF
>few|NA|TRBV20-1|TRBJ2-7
TGCAGTGCCTATAGGGGCGGCTACGAGCAGTACTTC
CSAYRGGYEQYF
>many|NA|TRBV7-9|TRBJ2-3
TGTGCCAGCAGCTTAGGTTCGGGGGCAGATACGCAGTATTTT
CASSLGSGADTQYF